The entry below gives a single T cell receptor beta chain sequence along with its context. The antigen is not known. Germline lookup yields CDR1 MNHNS and CDR2 SASEGT. V gave up 11 bases and J gave up 2 bases, with 13 bases separating them. The CDR3 runs 12 residues. This sample was included in a study of read filtering for tumor transcriptome and immune sequencing. Study-level background: By R-ISS, stages I, II and III held about 8, 15 and 7 patients. Whole-transcriptome libraries were prepared after DNase treatment.

From roughly 400 ng of RNA, a library with molecular barcoded alpha/delta and beta/gamma adaptors was made. One entry per CDR3 protein results from TCRdb running MiXCR on the reads. This table holds approximately 40,000 distinct CDR3 sequences, approximately 15% found once. Findings and caveats of the study: The sorted CD138-negative fraction was a mixed bone marrow immune population, not purified T cells.

The receptor was derived from a donor at least 40 years old with multiple myeloma. The chain employs TRBV6-1 and TRBJ2-7; D perhaps matches TRBD1 (6 bases). Sequenced sample: a population of CD138-negative cells sorted from bone marrow. In nucleotides, the CDR3 is TGTGCCGCCCAGGGGATTACCTACGAGCAGTACTTC. It translates to CAAQGITYEQYF.